The 30 T cell receptor beta chains below come from one sample, sequenced in a study of T cells of healthy individuals. TCRdb called the 5' RACE reads again in MiXCR, with one record for every CDR3 protein. The sample yields some 82,000 distinct CDR3 sequences, more than 5% seen once. The receptors were gathered from a female donor in good health.

The genes are TRBV4-2 and TRBJ1-1; no clear D. The CDR3 covers 15 residues. Germline CDR1 and CDR2: LGHNA and YNFKEQ. Trimming shortened V by 0 bases and J by 2 bases, and 10 bases separated the two germline ends. In DNA, the CDR3 is TGTGCCAGCAGCCAAGATCCGAGAGGAAACACTGAAGCTTTCTTT. Amino acid sequence: CASSQDPRGNTEAFF.

This clonotype was detected ten times or more. The chain is built from TRBV12-3 or TRBV12-4 and TRBJ1-1; D is ambiguous. The CDR3 spans 13 residues. Trimming removed 1 base at V and 3 bases at J, with 6 bases between. CDR3 region: CASSLGRHTEAFF. The CDR3 DNA follows: TGTGCCAGCAGTTTAGGCCGCCACACTGAAGCTTTCTTT.

Details on this clonotype: A much larger clone lies a single base off, so this may be a read error. V usage is TRBV7-9 and J usage is TRBJ2-7; 7 positions match TRBD2. Germline-derived CDR1 and CDR2 are SEHNR and FQNEAQ (reference sequence). The CDR3 contains 15 residues. The ends lost 1 base at V and 5 bases at J; junction bases unmatched: 8. The CDR3 is CASSLERAGAHEQYF. The CDR3 region has the DNA TGTGCCAGCAGCTTAGAGCGGGCGGGAGCGCACGAGCAGTACTTC.

This clonotype appeared many times. The rearrangement uses TRBV30 and TRBJ1-2, with unresolved D. Germline CDR1 is GTSNPN and CDR2 is SVGIG (reference sequence). The CDR3 loop spans 13 amino acids. The CDR3 DNA is TGTACGTACGCGGCCAGGCAACTCTATGGCTACACCTTC. Translated, it gives CTYAARQLYGYTF.

This clonotype occurred many times. The chain has TRBV6-2 or TRBV6-3 and TRBJ2-5; D may be TRBD1 (6 bases). V was clipped by 2 bases and J by 2 bases, with 9 bases between them. CDR1 MNHEY and CDR2 SVGEGT come from the germline V gene. The length of the CDR3 is 14 residues. The CDR3 coding sequence is TGTGCCAGCAGTTACCCGGACAGTCAAGAGACCCAGTACTTC. Its protein product is CASSYPDSQETQYF.

This clonotype appeared a few times. The rearrangement uses TRBV4-2 and TRBJ2-3, with D perhaps TRBD2 (5 bases). The CDR3 totals 15 residues. V was shortened by 4 bases and J by 2 bases, with 13 bases between the two germline ends. Germline CDR1 reads LGHNA; CDR2 reads YNFKEQ. Here the CDR3 DNA reads TGTGCCAGCAGCCGATATCAACTAGACACAGATACGCAGTATTTT. This sequence encodes CASSRYQLDTDTQYF.

V gene TRBV19 combines with J gene TRBJ1-2, with 8 bases identical to TRBD1. This CDR3 is 14 amino acids long. From germline, CDR1 is LNHDA and CDR2 SQIVND (reference sequence). Unmatched junction bases numbered 4, after V lost 6 bases and J lost 1 base. The CDR3 is CASRGQVVNYGYTF. CDR3 coding DNA: TGTGCCAGTAGGGGACAGGTCGTTAACTATGGCTACACCTTC.

This clonotype occurred a few times. The V call is TRBV20-1, the J call TRBJ1-6; 7 bases match TRBD1. Germline CDR1 DFQATT, CDR2 SNEGSKA (reference sequence). This CDR3 is 14 amino acids long. Trimming cost V 2 bases and J 7 bases; bases outside gene matches: 5. In DNA, the CDR3 is TGCAGTGCTAGAAGGGGGCAAACCAATTCACCCCTCCACTTT. Its protein product is CSARRGQTNSPLHF.

The rearrangement uses TRBV30 and TRBJ2-5; 7 nucleotides line up with TRBD1. The V gene end was trimmed by 7 bases and the J gene end by 1 base; junction bases not matched to a gene: 9. This CDR3 has 14 amino acids. CDR1 GTSNPN and CDR2 SVGIG come from the germline V gene (reference sequence). This CDR3 is CAFSRGQPQETQYF. The CDR3 nucleotides read TGTGCCTTCTCGAGGGGACAGCCCCAAGAGACCCAGTACTTC.

This clonotype showed up many times. The chain is built from TRBV6-1 and TRBJ1-5, with no clear D. The CDR3 is 14 amino acids. Germline loops: CDR1 MNHNS, CDR2 SASEGT. Trimming pared 7 bases from V and 1 base from J, leaving 11 bases between. The chain's CDR3 is CASKEGRSNQPQHF. CDR3 nucleotides: TGTGCCAGCAAGGAGGGAAGGAGCAATCAGCCCCAGCATTTT.

The chain couples TRBV9 to TRBJ2-7; D possibly corresponds to TRBD2 (6 bases). The germline gives CDR1 SGDLS, CDR2 YYNGEE. This CDR3 has 14 residues. V was cut by 0 bases and J by 2 bases, with 9 bases left in between. DNA for the CDR3: TGTGCCAGCAGCGTAGACGGGGGTCCCTACGAGCAGTACTTC. Amino acids: CASSVDGGPYEQYF. Filled out from reference TRBV9 and TRBJ2-7, the complete variable domain reads DSGVTQTPKHLITATGQRVTLRCSPRSGDLSVYWYQQSLDQGLQFLIQYYNGEERAKGNILERFSAQQFPDLHSELNLSSLELGDSALYFCASSVDGGPYEQYFGPGTRLTVT.

The chain joins TRBV7-2 to TRBJ1-1, with a possible D match to TRBD1 (5 bases). CDR1 SGHTA and CDR2 FQGNSA come from the germline V gene. The V end lost 5 bases, the J end lost 0 bases, and 19 bases lay between the germline ends. This CDR3 is built from 17 residues. The CDR3 spells CASSHRQTTILNTEAFF. CDR3 sequence (DNA): TGTGCCAGCAGCCACCGACAGACAACCATACTGAACACTGAAGCTTTCTTT. The full variable domain, its missing parts supplied by reference TRBV7-2 and TRBJ1-1, is GAGVSQSPSNKVTEKGKDVELRCDPISGHTALYWYRQSLGQGLEFLIYFQGNSAPDKSGLPSDRFSAERTGGSVSTLTIQRTQQEDSAVYLCASSHRQTTILNTEAFFGQGTRLTVV.

This clonotype was found many times. This chain joins TRBV11-3 and TRBJ2-1; D might be TRBD1 (6 bases). This CDR3 comprises 14 residues. Germline V lookup: CDR1 SGHNT, CDR2 YENEEA. Trimming removed 1 base from V and 8 bases from J, with 12 bases in between. CDR3 nucleotide sequence: TGTGCCAGCAGCTTAGGGGGGCCGATGGATGAGCAGTTCTTC. This encodes CASSLGGPMDEQFF. Combining the CDR3 with reference TRBV11-3 and TRBJ2-1 gives the whole variable domain EAGVVQSPRYKIIEKKQPVAFWCNPISGHNTLYWYLQNLGQGPELLIRYENEEAVDDSQLPKDRFSAERLKGVDSTLKIQPAELGDSAVYLCASSLGGPMDEQFFGPGTRLTVL.

This clonotype was counted ten times or more. The gene calls are TRBV12-3 or TRBV12-4 and TRBJ2-7; D gene unclear. The CDR3 is 14 residues long. With 1 base removed from V and 0 bases from J, the gap between germline ends came to 7 bases. CDR3 region: CASSLGASSYEQYF. CDR3 in DNA: TGTGCCAGCAGTTTAGGCGCCAGCTCCTACGAGCAGTACTTC.

This clonotype appeared a few times. The V gene is TRBV29-1, the J gene TRBJ2-7, with TRBD2 matching 9 bases. The CDR3 sequence is 14 residues long. Germline V gene lookup returns CDR1 SQVTM and CDR2 ANQGSEA. V lost 6 bases to trimming and J lost 3 bases; unmatched junction nucleotides: 9. The CDR3 sequence is CSVAAGGLIYEQYF. The CDR3 nucleotides read TGCAGCGTGGCAGCGGGAGGCCTTATCTACGAGCAGTACTTC.

The chain is built from TRBV15 and TRBJ2-1; D is uncertain. Germline V gene data show CDR1 as LNHNV and CDR2 as YYDKDF (reference sequence). Trimming removed 0 bases at V and 0 bases at J, with 9 bases between. This CDR3 region has 16 residues. The CDR3 DNA sequence: TGTGCCACCAGCAGAGAGCTATCGAGCTCCTACAATGAGCAGTTCTTC. Protein: CATSRELSSSYNEQFF.

Many counts were recorded for this clonotype. This chain uses TRBV4-3 with TRBJ2-7, with D unresolved. The ends were cut back, 4 bases at V and 1 base at J, with 20 bases in the middle. Germline CDR1 LGHNA, CDR2 YSLEER. There are 17 residues in the CDR3. The CDR3 spells CASSPYQDSTASYEQYF. As DNA, the CDR3 is TGCGCCAGCAGCCCTTACCAAGATAGTACTGCGTCCTACGAGCAGTACTTC.

The sample holds many counts of this clonotype. This chain joins TRBV29-1 and TRBJ2-7, with 12 bases aligning to TRBD1. Germline V gene data show CDR1 as SQVTM and CDR2 as ANQGSEA. After removal of 6 bases from V and 6 bases from J, the junction contained 9 bases not matched to a gene. This CDR3 contains 14 residues. CDR3: CSVVTGTGGGEQYF. The CDR3 DNA is TGCAGCGTCGTCACCGGGACAGGGGGCGGCGAGCAGTACTTC.

V usage is TRBV5-5 and J usage is TRBJ1-6; no firm D call. CDR3 size: 13 residues. The V end was cut by 0 bases, the J end by 5 bases, with 3 bases between. Germline CDR1 and CDR2: SGHKS and YYEKEE (reference sequence). The CDR3 reads CASSLGDNSPLHF. CDR3 coding DNA: TGTGCCAGCAGCTTGGGAGATAATTCACCCCTCCACTTT.

This clonotype was seen a handful of times. The CDR3 DNA sequence: TGCGCCAGCAGCCCCCCGGACAATGAGCAGTTCTTC. Residues: CASSPPDNEQFF. This chain joins TRBV5-1 and TRBJ2-1; no reliable D call. The CDR3 contains 12 residues. Germline CDR1 is SGHRS and CDR2 is YFSETQ. V gave up 4 bases and J gave up 5 bases, with 7 bases separating them.

This clonotype was counted at least ten times. CDR3 protein: CASTLRGNGETQYF. The CDR3 DNA reads as TGTGCCAGCACCCTCAGGGGAAATGGAGAGACCCAGTACTTC. J is TRBJ2-5 and V is TRBV12-3 or TRBV12-4, with D perhaps matching TRBD1 (6 bases). This CDR3 has 14 amino acids. Between the trimmed V and J ends, which lost 7 bases and 4 bases, there was a span of 16 bases.

The sample holds many counts of this clonotype. The chain links TRBV20-1 to TRBJ2-7; 9 bases align to TRBD1. The V gene end was trimmed by 5 bases and the J gene end by 3 bases; junction bases not matched to a gene: 5. Germline assignment: CDR1 DFQATT and CDR2 SNEGSKA (reference sequence). The CDR3 loop spans 13 amino acids. The CDR3 DNA reads as TGCAGTGCTGGAGGACAGGGGCTCTACGAGCAGTACTTC. Translated: CSAGGQGLYEQYF.

Remarks on this clonotype: A much more abundant neighbour one base away suggests this may be a read error. The V and J genes are TRBV28 and TRBJ2-1; the match to TRBD2 covers 12 bases. Germline lookup yields CDR1 MDHEN and CDR2 SYDVKM. This CDR3 is 18 amino acids long. The CDR3 spells CGSSLRLAGVAIGNEQFF. The DNA of the CDR3 is TGTGGCAGCAGTTTACGACTAGCGGGAGTAGCAATCGGGAATGAGCAGTTCTTC.

This clonotype was observed many times. V usage is TRBV7-3 and J usage is TRBJ1-2; 8 bases line up with TRBD1. The CDR3 length is 18 residues. The germline V gene encodes CDR1 SGHTA and CDR2 FQGTGA. V trimming: 0 bases; J trimming: 5 bases; junction bases outside the gene matches: 14. CDR3 nucleotides: TGTGCCAGCAGCTTAACGGGCCAGGGGGCCCAATTTAGTTATGGCTACACCTTC. Its protein product is CASSLTGQGAQFSYGYTF. Full variable domain (outside the CDR3, taken from reference TRBV7-3 and TRBJ1-2): GAGVSQTPSNKVTEKGKYVELRCDPISGHTALYWYRQSLGQGPEFLIYFQGTGAADDSGLPNDRFFAVRPEGSVSTLKIQRTERGDSAVYLCASSLTGQGAQFSYGYTFGSGTRLTVV.

This clonotype was seen many times. The chain links TRBV12-3 or TRBV12-4 to TRBJ1-1; weak D call: TRBD1 (5 bases). There are 14 residues in the CDR3. V shed 8 bases and J shed 5 bases, with 18 bases lying between them. The CDR3 reads CASREGQLITEAFF. The CDR3 region has the DNA TGTGCCAGCCGAGAGGGGCAGTTAATAACTGAAGCTTTCTTT.

This clonotype was detected many times. This chain connects TRBV5-1 to TRBJ2-1; the D call may be TRBD1 or TRBD2 (5 bases each). V was pared by 3 bases and J by 7 bases, with 14 bases between. Germline loops: CDR1 SGHRS, CDR2 YFSETQ. The CDR3 is made up of 14 amino acids. The CDR3 DNA is TGCGCCAGCAGCTCCCGGGACCTGGCTAATGAGCAGTTCTTC. Residues: CASSSRDLANEQFF.

This clonotype occurred a few times. The V and J genes are TRBV5-1 and TRBJ2-6; no clear D gene. Germline CDR1 is SGHRS and CDR2 is YFSETQ. The CDR3 has 15 residues. The V end was cut by 3 bases, the J end by 0 bases, with 7 bases between. CDR3 protein: CASSSQSSGANVLTF. In nucleotides, the CDR3 is TGCGCCAGCAGCTCGCAGAGCTCTGGGGCCAACGTCCTGACTTTC.

This clonotype was seen at least ten times. The rearrangement joins TRBV6-1 to TRBJ2-3; 8 bases align to TRBD1. Trimming took 3 bases from V and 5 from J; bases not matched to a gene: 7. This CDR3 contains 15 residues. The germline gives CDR1 MNHNS, CDR2 SASEGT. The CDR3 spells CASSERDRFRDTQYF. DNA for the CDR3: TGTGCCAGCAGTGAGCGGGACAGGTTCCGAGATACGCAGTATTTT.

Worth noting for this clonotype: This may be a read error, as it is one base from a much larger clone. The chain combines TRBV4-1 with TRBJ2-1; a possible D gene is TRBD1 (5 bases). Germline V gene sequence: CDR1 MGHRA, CDR2 YSYEKL. The CDR3 has 12 amino acids. The CDR3 loop reads CASSQAQDEEFF. DNA for the CDR3: TGCGCCAGCAGCCAAGCACAGGATGAGGAGTTCTTC.

This clonotype turned up a few times. The chain recombines TRBV7-2 with TRBJ2-2; either TRBD1 or TRBD2 may supply D (5 bases each). Trimming left V 5 bases short and J 4 bases short, with 14 bases between. CDR1 SGHTA and CDR2 FQGNSA come from the germline V gene. This CDR3 is built from 15 residues. The CDR3 spells CASSPGTAATGELFF. The CDR3 region has the DNA TGTGCCAGCAGCCCAGGGACGGCAGCCACCGGGGAGCTGTTTTTT.